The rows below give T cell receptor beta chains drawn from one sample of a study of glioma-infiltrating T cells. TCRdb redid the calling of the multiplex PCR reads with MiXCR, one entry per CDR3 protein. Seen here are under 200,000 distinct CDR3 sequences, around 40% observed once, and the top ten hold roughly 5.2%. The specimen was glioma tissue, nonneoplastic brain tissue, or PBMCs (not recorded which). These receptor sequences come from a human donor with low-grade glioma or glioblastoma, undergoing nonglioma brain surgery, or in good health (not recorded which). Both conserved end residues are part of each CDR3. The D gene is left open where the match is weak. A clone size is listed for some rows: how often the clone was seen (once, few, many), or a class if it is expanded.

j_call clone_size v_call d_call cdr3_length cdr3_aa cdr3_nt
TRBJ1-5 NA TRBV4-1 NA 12 CASSQGNQPKHF TGCGCCAGCAGCCAGGGCAATCAGCCCAAGCATTTT
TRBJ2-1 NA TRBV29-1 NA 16 CSVVAVGMSAKGEQFF TGCAGCGTTGTTGCGGTAGGGATGTCTGCGAAGGGTGAGCAGTTCTTC
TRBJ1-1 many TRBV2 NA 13 CASSVDMNTEAFF TGTGCCAGCAGTGTAGACATGAACACTGAAGCTTTCTTT
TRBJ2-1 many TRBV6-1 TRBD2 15 CASSEASGSFGEQFF TGTGCCAGCAGTGAAGCTAGCGGGAGTTTCGGTGAGCAGTTCTTC
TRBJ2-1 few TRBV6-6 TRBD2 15 CASSYLAGRDNEQFF TGTGCCAGCAGTTACTTAGCGGGACGGGACAATGAGCAGTTCTTC
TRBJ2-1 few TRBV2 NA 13 CASSLTLGDEQFF TGTGCCAGCAGTCTGACTCTGGGGGATGAGCAGTTCTTC
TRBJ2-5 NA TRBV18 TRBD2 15 CASSLRGASGETQYF TGTGCCAGCTCTCTCCGAGGGGCTAGCGGAGAGACCCAGTACTTC
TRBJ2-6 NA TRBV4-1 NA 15 CASIQEGFGANVLTF TGCGCCAGCATCCAAGAGGGGTTTGGGGCCAACGTCCTGACTTTC
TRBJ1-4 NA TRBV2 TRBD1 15 CASKIGTEVIEKLFF TGTGCCAGCAAGATCGGGACAGAGGTGATTGAAAAACTGTTTTTT
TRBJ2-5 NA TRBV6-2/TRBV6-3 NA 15 CASSYLLDIQETQYF TGTGCCAGCAGTTATCTCCTGGACATCCAAGAGACCCAGTACTTC
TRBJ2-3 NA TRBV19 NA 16 CASSGLARGHGDTQYF TGTGCCAGTAGTGGTCTAGCGAGGGGACATGGAGATACGCAGTATTTT
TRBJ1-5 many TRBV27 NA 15 CASSLGSFGNQPQHF TGTGCCAGCAGTCTGGGAAGTTTCGGCAATCAGCCCCAGCATTTT
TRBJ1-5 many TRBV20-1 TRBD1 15 CSASGDRVRNQPQHF TGCAGTGCTAGTGGGGACAGGGTACGCAATCAGCCCCAGCATTTT
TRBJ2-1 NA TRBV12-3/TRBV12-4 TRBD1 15 CASSLEDRDFDEQFF TGTGCCAGCAGTTTAGAGGACAGGGACTTTGATGAGCAGTTCTTC
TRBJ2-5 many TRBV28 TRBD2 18 CASSSPGLAGAVKETQYF TGTGCCAGCAGTAGCCCGGGACTAGCGGGAGCGGTTAAAGAGACCCAGTACTTC
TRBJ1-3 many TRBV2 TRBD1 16 CASSERTGSSGNTIYF TGTGCCAGCAGTGAACGGACAGGATCCTCTGGAAACACCATATATTTT
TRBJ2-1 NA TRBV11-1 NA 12 CASSFTLGEQFF TGTGCCAGCAGCTTCACCCTGGGTGAGCAGTTCTTC
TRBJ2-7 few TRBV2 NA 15 CASRRMGERGREQYF TGTGCCAGCAGGCGGATGGGGGAACGCGGACGCGAGCAGTACTTC
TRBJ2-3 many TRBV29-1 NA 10 CSVRLDTQYF TGCAGCGTTCGCTTAGATACGCAGTATTTT
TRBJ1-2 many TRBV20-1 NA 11 CSAREGGGYTF TGCAGTGCTAGAGAGGGGGGGGGCTACACCTTC
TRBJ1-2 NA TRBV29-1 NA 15 CSVEDPEPRAYGYTF TGCAGCGTTGAAGATCCAGAGCCGAGGGCCTATGGCTACACCTTC
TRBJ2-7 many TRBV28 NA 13 CASSPWGVHEQYF TGTGCCAGCAGTCCTTGGGGGGTCCACGAGCAGTACTTC
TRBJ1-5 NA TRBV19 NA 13 CASSPNSNKPQHF TGTGCCAGTAGTCCCAATAGCAATAAGCCCCAGCATTTT
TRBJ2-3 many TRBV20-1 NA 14 CSARAGTSTDTQYF TGCAGTGCTCGGGCCGGGACTAGCACAGATACGCAGTATTTT
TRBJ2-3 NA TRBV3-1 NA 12 CASSGPPGTQYF TGTGCCAGCAGCGGGCCGCCAGGTACGCAGTATTTT
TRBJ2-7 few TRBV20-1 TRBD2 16 CSARGSGLAGGYEQYF TGCAGTGCTAGAGGCTCCGGACTAGCGGGAGGGTACGAGCAGTACTTC
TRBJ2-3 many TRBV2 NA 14 CASNPGTPPDTQYF TGTGCCAGCAACCCGGGGACACCCCCAGATACGCAGTATTTT
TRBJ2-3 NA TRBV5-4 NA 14 CASSLEWSTDTQYF TGTGCCAGCAGCTTGGAATGGAGCACAGATACGCAGTATTTT
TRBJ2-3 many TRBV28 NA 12 CASGESTDTQYF TGTGCCAGCGGAGAGTCCACAGATACGCAGTATTTT
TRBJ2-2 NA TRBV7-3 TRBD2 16 CASSPGLAGAAGELFF TGTGCCAGCAGCCCGGGACTAGCGGGAGCGGCCGGGGAGCTGTTTTTT
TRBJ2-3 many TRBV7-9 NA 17 CASSLGAAGTLPDTQYF TGTGCCAGCAGCTTAGGAGCGGCAGGCACCCTCCCAGATACGCAGTATTTT
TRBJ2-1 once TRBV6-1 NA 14 CAIMSRRSYNEQFF TGTGCAATCATGTCACGGAGATCCTACAATGAGCAGTTCTTC
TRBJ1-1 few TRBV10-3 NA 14 CAIRNRGGIEEAFF TGTGCCATCAGGAATAGGGGGGGAATCGAGGAAGCTTTCTTT
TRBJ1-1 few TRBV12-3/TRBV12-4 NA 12 CASSPGGVEAFF TGTGCCAGCTCCCCTGGGGGGGTGGAAGCTTTCTTT
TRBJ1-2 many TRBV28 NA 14 CASSLAGISYGYTF TGTGCCAGCAGTTTAGCTGGGATTTCCTATGGCTACACCTTC
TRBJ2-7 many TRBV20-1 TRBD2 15 CSVGELAGFPYEQYF TGCAGTGTAGGAGAACTAGCGGGATTCCCCTACGAGCAGTACTTC
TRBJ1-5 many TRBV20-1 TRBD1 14 CSAQGARRNQPQHF TGCAGTGCCCAGGGGGCGCGGAGGAACCAGCCCCAGCATTTT
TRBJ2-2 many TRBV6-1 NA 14 CASSTRGNTGELFF TGTGCCAGCAGTACCCGAGGTAACACCGGGGAGCTGTTTTTT
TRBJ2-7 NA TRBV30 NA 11 CAWGNGNEQYF TGTGCCTGGGGCAATGGGAACGAGCAGTACTTC
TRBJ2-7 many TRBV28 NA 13 CASRRDQGHEQYF TGTGCCAGCCGCCGGGACCAGGGACACGAGCAGTACTTC
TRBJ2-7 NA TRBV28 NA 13 CAIRPYIGGEKYF TGTGCCATCAGGCCTTACATCGGGGGTGAGAAGTACTTC
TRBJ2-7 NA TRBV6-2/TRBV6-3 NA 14 CASSRTIGVYQQYF TGTGCCAGCAGTAGGACTATTGGGGTCTACCAGCAGTACTTC
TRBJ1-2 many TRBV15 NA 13 CATSLDRIYGYTF TGTGCCACCAGCTTGGACAGAATCTATGGCTACACCTTC
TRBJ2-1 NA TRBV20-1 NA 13 CSDRSQHQETQFF TGCAGTGACCGATCCCAGCACCAAGAGACCCAGTTCTTC
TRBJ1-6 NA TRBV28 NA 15 CASSSPDMGNSPLHF TGTGCCAGCAGTTCCCCTGACATGGGTAATTCACCCCTCCACTTT